This T cell receptor (beta chain) was captured in a study of siplizumab effects on memory and regulatory T cells. Findings and caveats of the study: In controls, under 30% of mappable alloreactive CD4+ clones were Treg-derived on average, versus around 71% with siplizumab. Naive T cells apparently outstripped memory cells in diversity and seemed major alloresponse contributors. Among sequences traceable to unstimulated CD4+ memory cells, alloreactive ones were significantly reduced by siplizumab.

For this clone: Its antigen remains unknown.

V trimming: 5 bases; J trimming: 5 bases; junction bases outside the gene matches: 4. CDR1 is MNHEY and CDR2 is SVGAGI in the germline V gene. The CDR3 consists of 14 residues. Profiling relied on immunoSEQ multiplex PCR, and the TCRdb table lists in-frame clones only, not all of them. The repertoire holds more than 90,000 clones, with roughly 91% as singletons. The clonotype was recovered from a human donor in good health. The gene calls are TRBV6-5 and TRBJ1-5, with TRBD1 matching over 9 bases. Sequenced sample: non-Treg CD4+ T cells sorted from blood. The CDR3: CASSTGQGYQPQHF. The CDR3, as DNA: TGTGCCAGCAGTACGGGACAGGGTTATCAGCCCCAGCATTTT.